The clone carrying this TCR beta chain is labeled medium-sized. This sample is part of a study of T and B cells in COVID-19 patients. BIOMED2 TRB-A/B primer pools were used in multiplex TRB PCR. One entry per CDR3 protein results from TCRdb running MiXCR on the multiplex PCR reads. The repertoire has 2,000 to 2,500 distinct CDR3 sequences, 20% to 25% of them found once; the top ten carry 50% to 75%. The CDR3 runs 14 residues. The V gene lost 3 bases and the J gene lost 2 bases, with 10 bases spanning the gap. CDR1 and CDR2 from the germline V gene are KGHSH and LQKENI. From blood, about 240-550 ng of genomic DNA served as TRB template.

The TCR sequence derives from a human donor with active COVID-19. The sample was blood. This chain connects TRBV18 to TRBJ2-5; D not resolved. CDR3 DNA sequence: TGTGCCAGCTCACCCTCACCTAGTCAAGAGACCCAGTACTTC. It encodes CASSPSPSQETQYF.